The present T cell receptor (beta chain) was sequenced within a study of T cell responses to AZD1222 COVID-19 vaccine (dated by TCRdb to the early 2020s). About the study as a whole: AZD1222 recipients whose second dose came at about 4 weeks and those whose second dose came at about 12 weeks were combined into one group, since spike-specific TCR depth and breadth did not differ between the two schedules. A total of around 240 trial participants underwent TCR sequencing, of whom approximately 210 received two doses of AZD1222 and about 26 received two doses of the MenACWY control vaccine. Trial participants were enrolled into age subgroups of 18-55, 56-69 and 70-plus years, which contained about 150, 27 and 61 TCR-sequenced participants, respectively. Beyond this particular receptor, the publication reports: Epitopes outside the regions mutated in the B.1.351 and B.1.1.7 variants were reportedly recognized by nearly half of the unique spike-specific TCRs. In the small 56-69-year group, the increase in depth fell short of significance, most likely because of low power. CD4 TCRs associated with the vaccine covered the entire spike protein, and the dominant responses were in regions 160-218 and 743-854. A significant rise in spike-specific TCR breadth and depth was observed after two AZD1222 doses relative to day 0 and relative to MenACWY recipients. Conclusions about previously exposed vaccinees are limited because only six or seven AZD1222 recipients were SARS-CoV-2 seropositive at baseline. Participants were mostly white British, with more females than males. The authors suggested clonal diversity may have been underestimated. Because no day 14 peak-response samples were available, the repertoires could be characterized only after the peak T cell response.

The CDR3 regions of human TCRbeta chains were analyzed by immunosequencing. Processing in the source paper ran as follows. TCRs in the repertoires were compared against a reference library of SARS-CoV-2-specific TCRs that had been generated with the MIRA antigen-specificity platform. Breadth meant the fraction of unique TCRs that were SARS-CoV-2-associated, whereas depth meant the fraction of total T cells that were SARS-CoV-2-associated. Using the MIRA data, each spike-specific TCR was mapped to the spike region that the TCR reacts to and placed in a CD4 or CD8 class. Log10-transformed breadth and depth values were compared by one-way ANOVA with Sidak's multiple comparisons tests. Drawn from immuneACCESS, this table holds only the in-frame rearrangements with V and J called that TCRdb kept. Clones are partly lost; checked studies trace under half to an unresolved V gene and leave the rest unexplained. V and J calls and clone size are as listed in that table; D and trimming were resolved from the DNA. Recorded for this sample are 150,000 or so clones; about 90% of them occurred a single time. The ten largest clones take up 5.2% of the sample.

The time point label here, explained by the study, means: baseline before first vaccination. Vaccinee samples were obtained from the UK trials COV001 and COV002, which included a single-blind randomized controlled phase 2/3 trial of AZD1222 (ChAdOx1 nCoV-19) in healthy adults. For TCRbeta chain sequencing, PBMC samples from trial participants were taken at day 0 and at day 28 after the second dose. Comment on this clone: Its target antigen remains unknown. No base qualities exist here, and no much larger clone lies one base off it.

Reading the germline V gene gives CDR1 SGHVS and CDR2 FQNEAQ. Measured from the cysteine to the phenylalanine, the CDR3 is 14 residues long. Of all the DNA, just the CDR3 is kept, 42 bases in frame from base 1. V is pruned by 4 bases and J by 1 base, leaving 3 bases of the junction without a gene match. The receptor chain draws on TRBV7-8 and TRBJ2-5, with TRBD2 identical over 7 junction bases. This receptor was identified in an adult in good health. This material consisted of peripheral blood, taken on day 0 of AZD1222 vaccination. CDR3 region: CASSSERGQETQYF. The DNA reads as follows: TGTGCCAGCAGCTCGGAGCGGGGCCAAGAGACCCAGTACTTC.